This T cell receptor beta chain comes out of a study of blood T cell repertoires in COVID-19. This clone has a single count. In germline, CDR1 is SGHRS, CDR2 YFSETQ. The ends lost 0 bases at V and 4 bases at J; junction bases unmatched: 4. The CDR3 loop spans 16 amino acids. TCRdb's copy holds only in-frame clones and misses some; the assay was immunoSEQ multiplex PCR. This sample has roughly 49,000 clones, with around 86% found just once. This clonotype was obtained from a man in his fifties or sixties with active COVID-19. The sequencing sample was made of peripheral blood. The J gene is TRBJ1-1, the V gene TRBV5-1; 12 bases agree with TRBD1. This CDR3 is CASSLALGQGATEAFF. The DNA for the CDR3 is TGCGCCAGCAGCTTGGCCCTGGGACAGGGGGCCACTGAAGCTTTCTTT.